These T cell receptor beta chains were read from a single sample in a study of blood T cell repertoires in COVID-19. Assay used: immunoSEQ multiplex PCR; TCRdb lists only in-frame clones, some missing. The table has roughly 170,000 clones, over 65% seen once. Material for sequencing was PBMCs or T cells enriched from blood (not recorded which). The receptors here all came from a woman in her fifties or sixties who had recovered from COVID-19. The CDR3 runs from the conserved cysteine through the conserved F or W. D genes are given only for firm matches.

CASSLGASGGVYNEQFF	TRBJ2-1	TRBD2	TRBV5-1
CASSSTGDSNQPQHF	TRBJ1-5	.	TRBV5-1
CSARGQGNQPQHF	TRBJ1-5	TRBD1	TRBV20-1
CASSVDVYRENTEAFF	TRBJ1-1	.	TRBV7-2
CASSRQDNSPLHF	TRBJ1-6	.	TRBV19
CASSKAGDRVWNEQFF	TRBJ2-1	.	TRBV21-1
CASSSSTGDGYTF	TRBJ1-2	TRBD1	TRBV11-2
CASSWTSTDTQYF	TRBJ2-3	.	TRBV5-6
CASRRADRVSNQPQHF	TRBJ1-5	TRBD1	TRBV10-1
CATSQDRGPRNYGYTF	TRBJ1-2	TRBD1	TRBV15
CASSPSGEIYNEQFF	TRBJ2-1	.	TRBV7-2
CASSMGGWYRNTEAFF	TRBJ1-1	.	TRBV19
CATSDAGSGSYNEQFF	TRBJ2-1	.	TRBV24-1
CASSGTGGNTEAFF	TRBJ1-1	TRBD1	TRBV7-9
CASSQRTGGGYTF	TRBJ1-2	.	TRBV7-8
CSASGGFGYTF	TRBJ1-2	.	TRBV20-1
CASSLGQGGTEAFF	TRBJ1-1	TRBD1	TRBV5-1
CASSADRVESPLHF	TRBJ1-6	TRBD1	TRBV2
CASSLKGHQPQHF	TRBJ1-5	.	TRBV27
CASSPWGQGNSPLHF	TRBJ1-6	TRBD1	TRBV19
CASSSDDRANTEAFF	TRBJ1-1	TRBD1	TRBV7-2
CASSLDGASVTLYGYTF	TRBJ1-2	.	TRBV5-6
CSVVGFEAFF	TRBJ1-1	.	TRBV29-1
CASSPWSGLGNTGELFF	TRBJ2-2	TRBD2	TRBV14
CASSIQGAREKLFF	TRBJ1-4	TRBD1	TRBV28
CASSEFTRGTEAFF	TRBJ1-1	.	TRBV6-1
CASSIGLAGGLGANVLTF	TRBJ2-6	TRBD2	TRBV19